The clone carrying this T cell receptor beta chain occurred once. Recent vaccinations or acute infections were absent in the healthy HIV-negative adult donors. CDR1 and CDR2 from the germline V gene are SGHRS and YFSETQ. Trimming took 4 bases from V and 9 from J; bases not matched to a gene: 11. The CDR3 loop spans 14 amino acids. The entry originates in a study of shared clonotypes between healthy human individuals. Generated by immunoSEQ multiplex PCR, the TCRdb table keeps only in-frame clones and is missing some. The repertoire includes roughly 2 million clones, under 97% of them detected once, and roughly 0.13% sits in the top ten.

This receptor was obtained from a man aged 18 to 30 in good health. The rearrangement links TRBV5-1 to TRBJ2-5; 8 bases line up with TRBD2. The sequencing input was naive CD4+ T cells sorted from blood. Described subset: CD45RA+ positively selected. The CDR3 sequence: CASSPGLAEGAQYF. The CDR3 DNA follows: TGCGCCAGCAGCCCAGGACTAGCAGAGGGGGCCCAGTACTTC.